This T cell receptor beta chain was documented in a study of blood T cell repertoires in COVID-19. The V gene's germline CDR1 is MGHRA and CDR2 YSYEKL. Trimming left V 0 bases short and J 2 bases short, with 8 bases between. The length of the CDR3 is 14 residues. In the study's own analysis: Estimation of nucleated cell counts relied on the amplification of reference gene primers. The data were produced by immunoSEQ multiplex PCR, yet TCRdb's version contains in-frame clones alone and is incomplete. Clone size and V and J calls were adopted from that table, with D and trimming inferred from the DNA. The sample gives 150,000 to 200,000 clones, roughly 81% of which show up once; approximately 10% is in the top ten.

This clonotype was sampled from a woman aged 40 to 50 with COVID-19, enrolled during active disease. The rearrangement joins TRBV4-1 to TRBJ2-7; a weak D match, TRBD1 (5 bases). Sequenced input: peripheral blood. CDR3 coding DNA: TGCGCCAGCAGCCAAGATTGGGGCACCTACGAGCAGTACTTC. It is translated as CASSQDWGTYEQYF.